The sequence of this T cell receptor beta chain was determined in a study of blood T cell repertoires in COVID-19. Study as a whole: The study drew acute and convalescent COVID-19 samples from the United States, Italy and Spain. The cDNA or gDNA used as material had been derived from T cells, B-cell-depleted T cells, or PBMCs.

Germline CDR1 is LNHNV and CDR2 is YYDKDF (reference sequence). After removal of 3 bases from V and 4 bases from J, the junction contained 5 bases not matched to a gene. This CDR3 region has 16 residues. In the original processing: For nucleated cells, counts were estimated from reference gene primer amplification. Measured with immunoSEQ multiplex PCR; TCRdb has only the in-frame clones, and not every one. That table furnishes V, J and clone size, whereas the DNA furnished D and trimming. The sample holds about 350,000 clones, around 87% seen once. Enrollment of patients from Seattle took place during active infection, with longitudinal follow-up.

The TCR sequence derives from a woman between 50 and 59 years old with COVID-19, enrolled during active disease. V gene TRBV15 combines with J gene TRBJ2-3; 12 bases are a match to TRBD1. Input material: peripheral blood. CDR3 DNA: TGTGCCACCAGCAGGGGACAGGGGGCTAGGGCAGATACGCAGTATTTT. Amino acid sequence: CATSRGQGARADTQYF.